This T cell receptor (beta chain) came from a study of identical twins. Via MiXCR, TCRdb re-called the 5' RACE reads, giving one row per CDR3 protein. The table has approximately 300,000 distinct CDR3 sequences, 9.5% seen once. Healthy Caucasians were all of the donors. The V end was cut by 4 bases, the J end by 2 bases, with 10 bases between. The CDR3 consists of 14 residues. Per the germline V gene, CDR1 is SGDLS and CDR2 is YYNGEE. This same sample was also part of a study on yellow fever vaccine responses in identical twins. That report adds: Twins' T cell vaccine responses reportedly looked partly convergent, partly personalized.

The sequence came from a woman aged 18-35 years in good health. Sequences were obtained from CD8+ T cells sorted from blood. The chain couples TRBV9 to TRBJ1-5; D not resolved. CDR3 DNA sequence: TGTGCCAGCAGCCGGGGATCAGGCAATCAGCCCCAGCATTTT. Translated: CASSRGSGNQPQHF.